Below are 15 T cell receptor beta chains sequenced from a single sample in a study of cytomegalovirus exposure and HLA in healthy donors. With 60 Vbeta and 13 Jbeta primers, the PCR was carried out. Sequencing was performed with immunoSEQ multiplex PCR; in TCRdb, only in-frame clones are kept and a portion is missing. The sample has approximately 78,000 clones; 65% to 70% are singletons. Sequencing was carried out using PBMCs. The receptors here all came from a man in his forties or fifties in good health and CMV-seropositive.

This chain joins TRBV29-1 and TRBJ2-1; the D gene is possibly TRBD1 (5 bases). The CDR3 totals 14 residues. V gave up 1 base and J gave up 1 base, with 8 bases separating them. From germline, CDR1 is SQVTM and CDR2 ANQGSEA. The CDR3 reads CSVEGGSSYNEQFF. The CDR3 DNA reads TGCAGCGTTGAAGGGGGCTCTTCCTACAATGAGCAGTTCTTC.

The chain carries TRBV7-6 and TRBJ1-2, with unresolved D. The germline V and J ends were trimmed by 6 bases and 2 bases, with 19 bases remaining between them. The CDR3 consists of 16 residues. From germline, CDR1 is SGHVS and CDR2 FNYEAQ. The CDR3 sequence is CASRRDEGWGNYGYTF. The CDR3 DNA reads TGTGCCAGCAGACGAGACGAGGGATGGGGAAACTATGGCTACACCTTC.

V usage is TRBV6-1 and J usage is TRBJ2-3, with TRBD2 as a possible D gene (6 bases). This CDR3 has 15 amino acids. Germline V gene sequence: CDR1 MNHNS, CDR2 SASEGT. V shed 7 bases and J shed 8 bases, with 22 bases lying between them. The CDR3 protein is CASIRAGSEGGTQYF. As DNA, the CDR3 is TGTGCCAGCATCAGGGCGGGGAGCGAAGGAGGTACGCAGTATTTT.

V gene TRBV27 combines with J gene TRBJ2-1; 7 nucleotides match TRBD1. The CDR3 spans 13 residues. Germline CDR1 MNHEY, CDR2 SMNVEV (reference sequence). The J segment lost 10 bases and the V segment lost 1 base, leaving 4 bases of the junction unmatched. The CDR3, as DNA: TGTGCCAGCAGTTTATGGGGACAGTCGGAGCAGTTCTTC. Translated: CASSLWGQSEQFF.

The V and J genes are TRBV13 and TRBJ1-1, with D possibly being TRBD1 (6 bases). This CDR3 is 14 amino acids long. CDR1 is PRHDT and CDR2 is FYEKMQ in the germline V gene (reference sequence). Trimming left V 6 bases short and J 3 bases short, with 14 bases between. In DNA, the CDR3 is TGTGCCAGCAGTCCCAGGGGAGGGTACACTGAAGCTTTCTTT. This sequence encodes CASSPRGGYTEAFF. The whole variable domain, filled in from reference TRBV13 and TRBJ1-1, reads AAGVIQSPRHLIKEKRETATLKCYPIPRHDTVYWYQQGPGQDPQFLISFYEKMQSDKGSIPDRFSAQQFSDYHSELNMSSLELGDSALYFCASSPRGGYTEAFFGQGTRLTVV.

This clone came up a few times. The V call is TRBV28, the J call TRBJ2-7, with 8 bases fitting TRBD2. Germline V lookup: CDR1 MDHEN, CDR2 SYDVKM. The J segment lost 3 bases and the V segment lost 6 bases, leaving 10 bases of the junction unmatched. The CDR3 sequence is 15 residues long. CDR3 DNA sequence: TGTGCCAGCAGCCTGAGCGGGGGTCCTAGCTACGAGCAGTACTTC. This sequence encodes CASSLSGGPSYEQYF.

The chain employs TRBV5-1 and TRBJ1-4, with D possibly TRBD1 on 5 matching bases. The V and J ends lost 4 bases and 8 bases respectively, with 18 bases between them. This CDR3 has 15 residues. Per germline, CDR1 SGHRS and CDR2 YFSETQ. The CDR3 nucleotides read TGCGCCAGCAGCCTCTTCGAGCCGGAGGGGGAAAAACTGTTTTTT. Amino acids: CASSLFEPEGEKLFF. Variable domain in full (rest from reference TRBV5-1 and TRBJ1-4): KAGVTQTPRYLIKTRGQQVTLSCSPISGHRSVSWYQQTPGQGLQFLFEYFSETQRNKGNFPGRFSGRQFSNSRSEMNVSTLELGDSALYLCASSLFEPEGEKLFFGSGTQLSVL.

This chain uses TRBV4-1 with TRBJ2-7; weak D call: TRBD1 (5 bases). CDR3 length: 15 amino acids. From germline, CDR1 is MGHRA and CDR2 YSYEKL. Deletions cut 3 bases from V and 0 bases from J, with 12 bases between. The CDR3 DNA reads as TGCGCCAGCAGCCAGCCCACACAGGTCTCCTACGAGCAGTACTTC. Amino acids: CASSQPTQVSYEQYF.

This chain connects TRBV19 to TRBJ1-5; TRBD1 agrees at 7 bases. This CDR3 region has 14 residues. J gave up 7 bases and V 4 bases, and 7 bases lay outside the gene matches. CDR1 and CDR2 from the germline V gene are LNHDA and SQIVND (reference sequence). The CDR3 loop is CASSTGQSRQPQHF. CDR3 DNA: TGTGCCAGTAGTACGGGACAGTCTCGGCAGCCCCAGCATTTT.

The sample holds a few counts of this clone. The CDR3 DNA sequence: TGTGCCAGCAGCGCCGGACAGGCCCTCTCTGGAAACACCATATATTTT. Protein product: CASSAGQALSGNTIYF. The chain couples TRBV11-3 to TRBJ1-3; 7 bases align to TRBD1. The length of the CDR3 is 16 residues. V lost 5 bases and J lost 0; bases outside the gene matches: 7. Germline assignment: CDR1 SGHNT and CDR2 YENEEA.

The CDR3 here is CSVGTSGEVGELFF. The CDR3 region has the DNA TGCAGCGTGGGGACTAGCGGGGAGGTCGGGGAGCTGTTTTTT. The chain recombines TRBV29-1 with TRBJ2-2, with 13 bases matching TRBD2. Trimming cost V 6 bases and J 7 bases; bases outside gene matches: 5. The length of the CDR3 is 14 residues. Germline V gives CDR1 SQVTM, CDR2 ANQGSEA.

This clone has more than one count but fewer than ten. V gene TRBV30 combines with J gene TRBJ2-5; TRBD1 matches 9 bases. The DNA end is a closer match to TRBJ2-7, so the J assignment may be wrong. This CDR3 has 12 amino acids. Germline V CDR1 and CDR2: GTSNPN, SVGIG (reference sequence). The CDR3 sequence is CAWHRGRYEQYF. The CDR3 DNA follows: TGTGCCTGGCACAGGGGGCGCTACGAGCAGTACTTC.

The V gene is TRBV11-2, the J gene TRBJ2-2; 11 bases map to TRBD2. The ends lost 5 bases at V and 4 bases at J; junction bases unmatched: 3. The CDR3 extends over 15 amino acids. CDR1 SGHAT and CDR2 FQNNGV come from the germline V gene. CDR3 protein: CASSPLAGATGELFF. The CDR3 DNA reads as TGTGCCAGCAGCCCACTAGCGGGGGCCACCGGGGAGCTGTTTTTT.

This clone was picked up a small number of times. It is likely a read error: a sequence one base away is far more abundant. The V gene is TRBV7-2, the J gene TRBJ2-1, with 9 bases lining up with TRBD1. Trimming took 3 bases from V and 2 from J; bases not matched to a gene: 2. This CDR3 has 15 residues. Germline loops: CDR1 SGHTA, CDR2 FQGNSA. In DNA form, the CDR3 reads TGTGCCAGCAGCTTCGGGGACAGGGCCTACAATGAGCAGTTCTTC. It codes for CASSFGDRAYNEQFF. Full variable domain (missing parts from reference TRBV7-2 and TRBJ2-1): GAGVSQSPSNKVTEKGKDVELRCDPISGHTALYWYRQSLGQGLEFLIYFQGNSAPDKSGLPSDRFSAERTGGSVSTLTIQRTQQEDSAVYLCASSFGDRAYNEQFFGPGTRLTVL.

The chain has TRBV2 and TRBJ1-1; 7 bases map to TRBD1. This CDR3 comprises 15 residues. Trimming took 8 bases from V and 3 from J; bases not matched to a gene: 12. Germline V gene sequence: CDR1 SNHLY, CDR2 FYNNEI. CDR3 region: CASEEGGRGDTEAFF. Here the CDR3 DNA reads TGTGCCAGCGAAGAAGGTGGCAGGGGGGACACTGAAGCTTTCTTT.